This passage covers 27 T cell receptor beta chains from one sample sequenced in a study of OX40 agonist ivuxolimab in advanced cancers. Sequencing used immunoSEQ multiplex PCR; TCRdb keeps in-frame clones, though not all of them. This table has around 34,000 clones, over 85% appearing once. The sample consisted of CD4+ or CD8+ T cells sorted from blood, taken in a trial of the OX40 agonist ivuxolimab. The receptors were gathered from an adult with an advanced solid tumor such as melanoma, head and neck, liver or kidney cancer.

The chain uses TRBV5-6 and TRBJ1-1, with unresolved D. The CDR3 has 13 amino acids. Germline lookup yields CDR1 SGHDT and CDR2 YYEEEE. V was trimmed by 0 bases and J by 8 bases, leaving 11 bases between them. CDR3 region: CASSLEDTREAFF. The CDR3 coding sequence is TGTGCCAGCAGCTTGGAAGACACGAGAGAAGCTTTCTTT.

J is TRBJ2-7 and V is TRBV4-1, with 10 bases that match TRBD1. After removal of 3 bases from V and 5 bases from J, the junction contained 7 bases not matched to a gene. Germline V gene sequence: CDR1 MGHRA, CDR2 YSYEKL. CDR3 length: 15 amino acids. CDR3 in DNA: TGCGCCAGCAGCCAGGGTGACAGGGGGCTGGACGAGCAGTACTTC. Its translation is CASSQGDRGLDEQYF.

The V and J genes are TRBV5-5 and TRBJ2-3; either TRBD1 or TRBD2 may supply D (5 bases each). Germline values: CDR1 SGHKS, CDR2 YYEKEE (reference sequence). This CDR3 comprises 16 residues. V lost 6 bases and J 2 bases, leaving 19 bases between the germline ends. CDR3 nucleotide sequence: TGTGCCAGCAATCCGGGACGTCCCCCCTACACAGATACGCAGTATTTT. Translating gives CASNPGRPPYTDTQYF.

The CDR3 sequence is CASSKTGYSEQYF. The DNA for the CDR3 is TGTGCCAGCAGCAAGACAGGGTATAGCGAGCAGTACTTC. The chain combines TRBV5-6 with TRBJ2-7, with 7 bases identical to TRBD1. The junction had 7 bases not matched to a gene; V was cut back by 4 bases and J by 6 bases. CDR3 length equals 13 residues. Germline V gives CDR1 SGHDT, CDR2 YYEEEE. The variable domain in full, with the rest retrieved from reference TRBV5-6 and TRBJ2-7, is DAGVTQSPTHLIKTRGQQVTLRCSPKSGHDTVSWYQQALGQGPQFIFQYYEEEERQRGNFPDRFSGHQFPNYSSELNVNALLLGDSALYLCASSKTGYSEQYFGPGTRLTVT.

The rearrangement joins TRBV6-5 to TRBJ2-7, with D tentatively TRBD2 (6 bases). The CDR3 is 14 amino acids. Deletions cut 0 bases from V and 3 bases from J, with 9 bases between. Looked up from germline, CDR1 is MNHEY and CDR2 is SVGAGI. CDR3 region: CASSYSDYGYEQYF. The CDR3 coding sequence is TGTGCCAGCAGTTACTCGGACTATGGCTACGAGCAGTACTTC.

Only one count was recorded for this clone. The rearrangement uses TRBV9 and TRBJ2-1; weak D call: TRBD2 (6 bases). Trimming removed 0 bases from V and 4 bases from J, with 11 bases in between. This CDR3 has 15 residues. Germline CDR1 reads SGDLS; CDR2 reads YYNGEE. The CDR3 DNA reads as TGTGCCAGCAGCGTAGCTGGGGCGGGATACAATGAGCAGTTCTTC. Amino acid sequence: CASSVAGAGYNEQFF.

This clone appeared once. The rearrangement uses TRBV5-6 and TRBJ2-7; D is unclear. CDR1 is SGHDT and CDR2 is YYEEEE in the germline V gene. CDR3 length equals 13 residues. V lost 0 bases and J lost 3, with 7 bases in between. The CDR3 DNA reads TGTGCCAGCAGCTTGGGGTTCAACTACGAGCAGTACTTC. The encoded protein is CASSLGFNYEQYF.

This clone was observed a handful of times. The chain recombines TRBV2 with TRBJ1-1; the D is unclear. There are 13 residues in the CDR3. The V gene's germline CDR1 is SNHLY and CDR2 FYNNEI. V dropped 6 bases and J dropped 4 bases, with 12 bases sitting between them. The CDR3 nucleotides read TGTGCCAGCAGCGGACTAAGTAGCACTGAAGCTTTCTTT. Its protein product is CASSGLSSTEAFF.

The V and J genes are TRBV6-5 and TRBJ2-7, with D maybe TRBD1 (6 bases). Germline CDR1 MNHEY, CDR2 SVGAGI. The V and J ends lost 0 bases and 2 bases respectively, with 8 bases between them. This CDR3 is built from 14 residues. The CDR3 protein is CASSYSTGPYEQYF. DNA for the CDR3: TGTGCCAGCAGTTACTCGACAGGTCCCTACGAGCAGTACTTC.

This clone turned up a few times. The rearrangement uses TRBV28 and TRBJ2-1, with D possibly TRBD2 on 6 matching bases. Germline V gives CDR1 MDHEN, CDR2 SYDVKM. Trimming took 1 base from V and 9 from J, leaving 10 bases between them. This CDR3 has 13 amino acids. The CDR3: CASSLSGSSEQFF. CDR3 DNA sequence: TGTGCCAGCAGTTTATCCGGGAGCAGTGAGCAGTTCTTC.

The chain carries TRBV11-1 and TRBJ2-7; D tentatively fits TRBD1 or TRBD2 (6 bases each). Trimming removed 5 bases at V and 5 bases at J, with 13 bases between. This CDR3 has 13 amino acids. Per the germline V gene, CDR1 is SGHAT and CDR2 is FQDESV (reference sequence). The CDR3 protein is CASSTPGEDEQYF. CDR3 bases: TGTGCCAGCAGCACCCCAGGGGAGGACGAGCAGTACTTC.

This clone was recorded once. This sequence joins TRBV4-1 and TRBJ2-1; D unclear. V was trimmed by 0 bases and J by 7 bases, leaving 16 bases between them. Per germline, CDR1 MGHRA and CDR2 YSYEKL. The CDR3 has 16 amino acids. The CDR3 DNA reads as TGCGCCAGCAGCCAAGATCAGTGGGCCATTTGGAATGAGCAGTTCTTC. Protein: CASSQDQWAIWNEQFF.

The V gene is TRBV6-1, the J gene TRBJ2-7, with 13 bases that match TRBD2. The CDR3 totals 14 residues. J was trimmed by 11 bases and V by 3 bases; bases with no gene match: 7. Per germline, CDR1 MNHNS and CDR2 SASEGT. DNA of the CDR3: TGTGCCAGCAGTGAGACCCGGACTAGCGGGAGTAAGTACTTC. This gives the protein CASSETRTSGSKYF.

This chain links TRBV4-1 with TRBJ2-5; D call uncertain. CDR1 and CDR2 (germline): MGHRA, YSYEKL. V was clipped by 1 base and J by 0 bases, with 6 bases between them. CDR3 size: 14 residues. The CDR3 DNA follows: TGCGCCAGCAGCCAAGCCGCCAACCAAGAGACCCAGTACTTC. It is translated as CASSQAANQETQYF.

V and J are TRBV9 and TRBJ2-3, with D unresolved. The CDR3 loop spans 13 amino acids. V lost 0 bases to trimming and J lost 2 bases, with 4 bases between them. Germline CDR1 SGDLS, CDR2 YYNGEE. CDR3 loop: CASSVGDTDTQYF. The CDR3 region has the DNA TGTGCCAGCAGCGTAGGGGACACAGATACGCAGTATTTT.

This chain uses TRBV9 with TRBJ2-7; the D is unclear. V was pared by 0 bases and J by 0 bases, with 4 bases between. CDR1 and CDR2 (germline): SGDLS, YYNGEE. The CDR3 runs to 13 residues. The CDR3 sequence is CASSVGVSYEQYF. CDR3 coding DNA: TGTGCCAGCAGCGTAGGGGTCTCCTACGAGCAGTACTTC.

The chain links TRBV7-9 to TRBJ1-1, with D perhaps matching TRBD1 (5 bases). The CDR3 is 13 residues long. V lost 10 bases and J lost 4, with 16 bases in between. CDR1 is SEHNR and CDR2 is FQNEAQ in the germline V gene (reference sequence). The CDR3 region has the DNA TGTGCCACCGGGGCGAGTTATGGCACTGAAGCTTTCTTT. Amino acids: CATGASYGTEAFF.

V usage is TRBV4-1 and J usage is TRBJ2-2; D gene unclear. Germline CDR1 is MGHRA and CDR2 is YSYEKL. This CDR3 contains 13 residues. Trimming removed 4 bases from V and 2 bases from J, with 5 bases in between. DNA of the CDR3: TGCGCCAGCAGCCGTGGAAACACCGGGGAGCTGTTTTTT. This encodes CASSRGNTGELFF.

The chain recombines TRBV6-6 with TRBJ2-3; the match to TRBD2 covers 12 bases. The J segment lost 6 bases and the V segment lost 2 bases, leaving 3 bases of the junction unmatched. This CDR3 is built from 15 residues. The germline CDR1 and CDR2 sequences are MNHNY and SVGAGI (reference sequence). CDR3 region: CASSYLLAGGDTQYF. Written as DNA, the CDR3 is TGTGCCAGCAGTTACCTCCTAGCGGGAGGGGATACGCAGTATTTT.

The rearrangement uses TRBV28 and TRBJ2-7, with 9 bases matching TRBD1. The CDR3 length is 14 residues. Per the germline V gene, CDR1 is MDHEN and CDR2 is SYDVKM. Trimming at V came to 6 bases and at J to 4 bases, leaving 7 bases not matched to a gene. Here the CDR3 DNA reads TGTGCCAGCAGCCGGGACAGGGACTTGTACGAGCAGTACTTC. Translating it yields CASSRDRDLYEQYF.

This sequence joins TRBV5-5 and TRBJ1-2, with D unresolved. V lost 1 base, J lost 2 bases, and 6 bases lay in between. The CDR3 runs 13 residues. The germline CDR1 and CDR2 sequences are SGHKS and YYEKEE (reference sequence). Here the CDR3 DNA reads TGTGCCAGCAGCTTGCAGGAAAACTATGGCTACACCTTC. The encoded protein is CASSLQENYGYTF.

The chain joins TRBV19 to TRBJ1-5; the match to TRBD1 covers 9 bases. V was pared by 1 base and J by 9 bases, with 10 bases of the junction left unmatched. CDR1 and CDR2 (germline): LNHDA, SQIVND (reference sequence). The CDR3 contains 16 residues. CDR3 in amino acids: CASSIGADRGDLPQHF. CDR3 bases: TGTGCCAGTAGTATAGGGGCGGACAGGGGTGACTTGCCCCAGCATTTT.

The chain joins TRBV30 to TRBJ1-3; D is possibly TRBD1 (6 bases). Trimming left V 0 bases short and J 5 bases short, with 11 bases between. Germline CDR1 GTSNPN, CDR2 SVGIG (reference sequence). The CDR3 is 14 amino acids. The CDR3: CAWSVGGGRNTIYF. The CDR3 DNA is TGTGCCTGGAGTGTAGGGGGGGGGCGAAACACCATATATTTT. Together with reference TRBV30 and TRBJ1-3, the CDR3 gives the full variable domain: SQTIHQWPATLVQPVGSPLSLECTVEGTSNPNLYWYRQAAGRGLQLLFYSVGIGQISSEVPQNLSASRPQDRQFILSSKKLLLSDSGFYLCAWSVGGGRNTIYFGEGSWLTVV.

This sequence joins TRBV30 and TRBJ1-1, with D hard to call. Germline CDR1 and CDR2: GTSNPN and SVGIG (reference sequence). The CDR3 sequence is 13 residues long. V was shortened by 0 bases and J by 5 bases, with 10 bases between the two germline ends. CDR3 coding DNA: TGTGCCTGGAGTGTCTGGCAGGCGACTGAAGCTTTCTTT. Translation gives CAWSVWQATEAFF.

The chain is built from TRBV5-5 and TRBJ2-7; 13 positions agree with TRBD2. V was clipped by 2 bases and J by 6 bases; unmatched bases: 5. Per germline, CDR1 SGHKS and CDR2 YYEKEE (reference sequence). The CDR3 extends over 15 amino acids. This chain's CDR3 is CASSFTSGRAPEQYF. Here the CDR3 DNA reads TGTGCCAGCAGCTTTACTAGCGGGAGGGCCCCCGAGCAGTACTTC.

This chain connects TRBV4-1 to TRBJ2-7; possibly TRBD1 for D (5 bases). V was trimmed by 1 base and J by 3 bases, leaving 22 bases between them. CDR1 is MGHRA, CDR2 YSYEKL, per germline. The CDR3 runs to 18 residues. CDR3 protein: CASSQAQVGLFTGYEQYF. The CDR3 nucleotides read TGCGCCAGCAGCCAAGCTCAGGTCGGCCTCTTCACAGGCTACGAGCAGTACTTC.

This chain connects TRBV7-6 to TRBJ2-1, with 8 nucleotides matching TRBD2. Per the germline V gene, CDR1 is SGHVS and CDR2 is FNYEAQ. J lost 10 bases, V lost 4 bases, and 9 bases had no gene match. This CDR3 spans 14 amino acids. CDR3 in DNA: TGTGCCAGCAGCTCCGCGGGCGGGAGGTTCGAGCAGTTCTTC. This translates into CASSSAGGRFEQFF.